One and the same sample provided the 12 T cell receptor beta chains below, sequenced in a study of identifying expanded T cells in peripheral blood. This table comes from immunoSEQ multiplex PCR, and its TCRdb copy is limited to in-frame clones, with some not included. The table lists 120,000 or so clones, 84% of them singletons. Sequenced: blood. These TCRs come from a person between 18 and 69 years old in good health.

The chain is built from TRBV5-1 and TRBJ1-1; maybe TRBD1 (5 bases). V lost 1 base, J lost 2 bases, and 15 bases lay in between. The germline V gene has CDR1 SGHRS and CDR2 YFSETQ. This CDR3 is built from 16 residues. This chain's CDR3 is CASSLFGFGGNTEAFF. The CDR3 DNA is TGCGCCAGCAGCTTGTTCGGGTTCGGGGGAAACACTGAAGCTTTCTTT.

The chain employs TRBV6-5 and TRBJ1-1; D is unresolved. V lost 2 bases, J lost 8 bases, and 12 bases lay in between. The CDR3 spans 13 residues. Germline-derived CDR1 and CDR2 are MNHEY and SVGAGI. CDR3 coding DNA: TGTGCCAGCAGTTACACCTGGATCGAAGAAGCTTTCTTT. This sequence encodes CASSYTWIEEAFF.

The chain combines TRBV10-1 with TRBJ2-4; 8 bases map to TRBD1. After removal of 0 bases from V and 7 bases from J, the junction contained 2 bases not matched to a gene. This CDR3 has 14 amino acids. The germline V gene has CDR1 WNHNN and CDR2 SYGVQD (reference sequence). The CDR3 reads CASSESQGANIQYF. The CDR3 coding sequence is TGCGCCAGCAGTGAGTCTCAGGGGGCCAACATTCAGTACTTC.

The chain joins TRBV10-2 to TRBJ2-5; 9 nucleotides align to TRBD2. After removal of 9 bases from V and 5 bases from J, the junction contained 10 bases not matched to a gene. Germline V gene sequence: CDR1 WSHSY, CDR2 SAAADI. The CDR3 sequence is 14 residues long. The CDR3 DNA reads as TGCGCCAGTAAATTAGCGGGGGAGAAGGAGACCCAGTACTTC. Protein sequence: CASKLAGEKETQYF.

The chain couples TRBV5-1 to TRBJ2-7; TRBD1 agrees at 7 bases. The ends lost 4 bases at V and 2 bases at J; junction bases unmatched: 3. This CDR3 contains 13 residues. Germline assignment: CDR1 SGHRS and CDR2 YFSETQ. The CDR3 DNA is TGCGCCAGCAGCCCAGGGACAGCCTACGAGCAGTACTTC. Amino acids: CASSPGTAYEQYF.

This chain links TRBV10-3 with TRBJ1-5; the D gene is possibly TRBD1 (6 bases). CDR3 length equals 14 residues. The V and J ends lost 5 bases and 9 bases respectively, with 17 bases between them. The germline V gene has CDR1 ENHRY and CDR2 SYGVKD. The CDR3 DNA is TGTGCCATCAGTCCTATAGGGGGTGGTCGGCCCCAGCATTTT. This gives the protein CAISPIGGGRPQHF.

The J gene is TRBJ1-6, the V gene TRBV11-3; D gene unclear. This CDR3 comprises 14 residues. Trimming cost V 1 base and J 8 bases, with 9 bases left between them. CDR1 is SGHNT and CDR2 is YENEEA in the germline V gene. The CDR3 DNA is TGTGCCAGCAGCTTAGGTGCCGGGTATTCACCCCTCCACTTT. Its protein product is CASSLGAGYSPLHF.

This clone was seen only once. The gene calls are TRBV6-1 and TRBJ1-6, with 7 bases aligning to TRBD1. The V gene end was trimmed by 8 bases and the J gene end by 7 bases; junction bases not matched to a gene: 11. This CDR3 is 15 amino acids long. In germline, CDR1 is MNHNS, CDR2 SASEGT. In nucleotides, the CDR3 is TGTGCCAGCGTCTTACGGGACAGCCGAAATTCACCCCTCCACTTT. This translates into CASVLRDSRNSPLHF.

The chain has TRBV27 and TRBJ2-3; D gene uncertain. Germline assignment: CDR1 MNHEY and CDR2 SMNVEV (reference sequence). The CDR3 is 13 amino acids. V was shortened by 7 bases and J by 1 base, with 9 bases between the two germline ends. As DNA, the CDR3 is TGTGCCAGCACCCCATCTGGCACAGATACGCAGTATTTT. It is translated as CASTPSGTDTQYF.

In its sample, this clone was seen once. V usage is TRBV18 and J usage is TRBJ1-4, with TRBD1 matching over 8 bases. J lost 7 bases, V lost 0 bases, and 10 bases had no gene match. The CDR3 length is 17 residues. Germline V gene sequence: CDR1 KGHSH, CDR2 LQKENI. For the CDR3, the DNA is TGTGCCAGCTCACCACCGGCCAGGGGGCTTGGGGGTGAAAAACTGTTTTTT. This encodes CASSPPARGLGGEKLFF.

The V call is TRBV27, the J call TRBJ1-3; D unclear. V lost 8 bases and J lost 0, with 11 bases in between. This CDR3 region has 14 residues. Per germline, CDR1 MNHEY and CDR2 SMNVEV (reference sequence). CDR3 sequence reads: CASSLQSSGNTIYF. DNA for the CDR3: TGTGCCAGCTCATTACAGAGCTCTGGAAACACCATATATTTT.

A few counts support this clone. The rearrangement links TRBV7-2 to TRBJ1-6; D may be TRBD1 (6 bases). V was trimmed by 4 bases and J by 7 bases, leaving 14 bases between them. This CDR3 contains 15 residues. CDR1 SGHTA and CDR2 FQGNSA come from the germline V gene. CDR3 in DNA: TGTGCCAGCAGCTCCGGACAGTCCCCAAATTCACCCCTCCACTTT. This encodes CASSSGQSPNSPLHF.